Following are 20 T cell receptor beta chains from one sample sequenced in a study of blood T cell repertoires in COVID-19. The repertoire was sequenced with immunoSEQ multiplex PCR; TCRdb's copy has only in-frame clones and lacks some. This sample has 400,000 to 500,000 clones, with roughly 89% found just once. The sequenced sample consisted of peripheral blood. The receptors were gathered from a woman younger than 45 with active or convalescent COVID-19.

V gene TRBV27 combines with J gene TRBJ1-2, with 9 bases that match TRBD1. V was pared by 1 base and J by 7 bases, with 13 bases of the junction left unmatched. Per germline, CDR1 MNHEY and CDR2 SMNVEV (reference sequence). This CDR3 contains 17 residues. In DNA form, the CDR3 reads TGTGCCAGCAGTTTATTAGTCGGGGACAGGGTAACTGTTGGCTACACCTTC. It specifies CASSLLVGDRVTVGYTF.

The V call is TRBV19, the J call TRBJ1-2; 9 nucleotides align to TRBD1. Trimming took 4 bases from V and 4 from J; bases not matched to a gene: 4. CDR3 size: 14 residues. Germline CDR1 and CDR2: LNHDA and SQIVND (reference sequence). DNA of the CDR3: TGTGCCAGTAGTAGGGACAGGGAAGGCTATGGCTACACCTTC. It yields the protein CASSRDREGYGYTF.

The chain employs TRBV10-3 and TRBJ1-4, with 8 bases lining up with TRBD1. CDR3 length equals 13 residues. The germline V gene encodes CDR1 ENHRY and CDR2 SYGVKD. With V trimmed by 10 bases and J by 8 bases, 9 bases remained unmatched. The DNA for the CDR3 is TGTGCCACAGGGAGACAGGGGAAAGAAAAACTGTTTTTT. Residues: CATGRQGKEKLFF.

This clone was counted a single time. This chain connects TRBV6-1 to TRBJ2-1, with TRBD2 identical over 14 bases. V shed 1 base and J 1 base; nucleotides not matched to a gene: 3. This CDR3 has 18 residues. Germline V gene lookup returns CDR1 MNHNS and CDR2 SASEGT. CDR3 in DNA: TGTGCCAGCAGTGAAGGGACTAGCGGGGGGCGGTCCTACAATGAGCAGTTCTTC. This sequence encodes CASSEGTSGGRSYNEQFF.

The chain couples TRBV10-1 to TRBJ1-5; 10 bases map to TRBD1. There are 18 residues in the CDR3. CDR1 and CDR2 from the germline V gene are WNHNN and SYGVQD (reference sequence). V was clipped by 5 bases and J by 0 bases; unmatched bases: 10. CDR3 residues: CASSSGTGVHYSNQPQHF. DNA for the CDR3: TGCGCCAGCAGTTCCGGGACAGGGGTCCATTATAGCAATCAGCCCCAGCATTTT.

The chain uses TRBV15 and TRBJ1-2; 10 nucleotides agree with TRBD1. This CDR3 has 16 amino acids. After removal of 3 bases from V and 6 bases from J, the junction contained 10 bases not matched to a gene. Germline V CDR1 and CDR2: LNHNV, YYDKDF (reference sequence). In nucleotides, the CDR3 is TGTGCCACCAGCAGGTCCCTCGACAGGGGGCAAGATGGCTACACCTTC. As protein: CATSRSLDRGQDGYTF.

CDR3 bases: TGCGCCAGCAGCTCCTACAGGGATGAGATGACAGATACGCAGTATTTT. Translation gives CASSSYRDEMTDTQYF. The chain joins TRBV5-1 to TRBJ2-3; TRBD1 might be the D (6 bases). Germline V lookup: CDR1 SGHRS, CDR2 YFSETQ. The CDR3 extends over 16 amino acids. V dropped 3 bases and J dropped 3 bases, with 17 bases sitting between them.

The chain couples TRBV7-8 to TRBJ2-1, with TRBD2 matching over 9 bases. This CDR3 contains 13 residues. Trimming took 10 bases from V and 5 from J; bases not matched to a gene: 6. CDR1 is SGHVS and CDR2 is FQNEAQ in the germline V gene. The CDR3 sequence is CAISGGLNNEQFF. The CDR3 DNA reads TGTGCCATTAGCGGGGGCCTAAACAATGAGCAGTTCTTC. Combining the CDR3 with reference TRBV7-8 and TRBJ2-1 gives the whole variable domain GAGVSQSPRYKVAKRGQDVALRCDPISGHVSLFWYQQALGQGPEFLTYFQNEAQLDKSGLPSDRFFAERPEGSVSTLKIQRTQQEDSAVYLCAISGGLNNEQFFGPGTRLTVL.

CDR3 DNA: TGTGCCAGCTCACTCAAAAACCAAGAGACCCAGTACTTC. Translation gives CASSLKNQETQYF. V usage is TRBV18 and J usage is TRBJ2-5, with D unresolved. Germline V CDR1 and CDR2: KGHSH, LQKENI. The V gene lost 4 bases and the J gene lost 0 bases, with 6 bases spanning the gap. The CDR3 is 13 amino acids. The full variable domain, completed using reference TRBV18 and TRBJ2-5, is NAGVMQNPRHLVRRRGQEARLRCSPMKGHSHVYWYRQLPEEGLKFMVYLQKENIIDESGMPKERFSAEFPKEGPSILRIQQVVRGDSAAYFCASSLKNQETQYFGPGTRLLVL.

This rearrangement joins TRBV19 to TRBJ1-1, with 9 nucleotides matching TRBD1. V was pared by 8 bases and J by 0 bases, with 13 bases of the junction left unmatched. The CDR3 is 17 amino acids. Looked up from germline, CDR1 is LNHDA and CDR2 is SQIVND (reference sequence). Here the CDR3 DNA reads TGTGCCAGTCTCCCGGGACAGGGTCGGGTCATGAACACTGAAGCTTTCTTT. This translates into CASLPGQGRVMNTEAFF.

The chain couples TRBV2 to TRBJ2-2; 9 bases agree with TRBD1. The germline CDR1 and CDR2 sequences are SNHLY and FYNNEI. The CDR3 has 15 residues. The V segment lost 6 bases and the J segment 2 bases; nucleotides outside the gene matches: 4. CDR3 protein: CASRKDRGNTGELFF. In DNA, the CDR3 is TGTGCCAGCAGAAAGGACAGGGGTAACACCGGGGAGCTGTTTTTT.

This rearrangement joins TRBV4-1 to TRBJ1-5; D uncertain. Looked up from germline, CDR1 is MGHRA and CDR2 is YSYEKL. Trimming took 0 bases from V and 3 from J, leaving 9 bases between them. There are 15 residues in the CDR3. The CDR3 is CASSQDSGVNQPQHF. The CDR3 DNA sequence: TGCGCCAGCAGCCAAGATTCCGGGGTCAATCAGCCCCAGCATTTT.

The chain couples TRBV5-1 to TRBJ1-6; weak D call: TRBD1 (5 bases). Per the germline V gene, CDR1 is SGHRS and CDR2 is YFSETQ. Deletions cut 2 bases from V and 7 bases from J, with 16 bases between. The CDR3 contains 16 residues. CDR3 in DNA: TGCGCCAGCAGCTTCGGACAAGCCCGAGACAATTCACCCCTCCACTTT. Translation gives CASSFGQARDNSPLHF.

This rearrangement joins TRBV2 to TRBJ2-1; D remains ambiguous. Trimming removed 3 bases from V and 2 bases from J, with 11 bases in between. CDR1 SNHLY and CDR2 FYNNEI come from the germline V gene. The CDR3 contains 15 residues. CDR3 in amino acids: CASSDRFTTYNEQFF. CDR3 bases: TGTGCCAGCAGTGACAGGTTTACAACCTACAATGAGCAGTTCTTC.

This chain joins TRBV3-1 (or the pseudogene TRBV3-2) and TRBJ2-7; 10 nucleotides line up with TRBD2. The CDR3 consists of 17 residues. V shed 1 base, J shed 4 bases, and the junction held 10 bases outside the gene matches. The germline V gene has CDR1 LGHDT and CDR2 YNNKEL (reference sequence). The CDR3 DNA follows: TGTGCCAGCAGCCAAGGACTCCCTTCAGCGGGGGGGTACGAGCAGTACTTC. This sequence encodes CASSQGLPSAGGYEQYF.

This clone has only one observation. This chain connects TRBV11-2 to TRBJ2-7; 10 positions agree with TRBD1. V dropped 1 base and J dropped 4; count of bases not matched to a gene: 4. The CDR3 runs to 15 residues. Per the germline V gene, CDR1 is SGHAT and CDR2 is FQNNGV. The CDR3: CASSLAAGQGYEQYF. CDR3 in DNA: TGTGCCAGCAGCTTAGCGGCGGGACAGGGGTACGAGCAGTACTTC.

The V and J genes are TRBV6-5 and TRBJ1-1; no clear D. The V end lost 0 bases, the J end lost 0 bases, and 5 bases lay between the germline ends. Germline V lookup: CDR1 MNHEY, CDR2 SVGAGI. This CDR3 comprises 14 residues. The CDR3 region has the DNA TGTGCCAGCAGTTACTCGGAGTTGAACACTGAAGCTTTCTTT. Protein sequence: CASSYSELNTEAFF.

The chain uses TRBV7-9 and TRBJ1-4; D is unclear. CDR3 length: 16 residues. The germline gives CDR1 SEHNR, CDR2 FQNEAQ (reference sequence). V lost 2 bases to trimming and J lost 8 bases, with 18 bases between them. The CDR3 region has the DNA TGTGCCAGCAGCTTAAGCCCGCCCCCCGTCCGGGAAAAACTGTTTTTT. It is translated as CASSLSPPPVREKLFF.

The chain recombines TRBV7-8 with TRBJ1-2; tentative D call: TRBD1 (5 bases). Germline values: CDR1 SGHVS, CDR2 FQNEAQ. V was clipped by 3 bases and J by 3 bases, with 14 bases between them. This CDR3 is 15 amino acids long. CDR3 in DNA: TGTGCCAGCAGCTTGGTCCTGGGGCGCGACTATGGCTACACCTTC. Its translation: CASSLVLGRDYGYTF.

This chain joins TRBV7-9 and TRBJ2-1, with D tentatively TRBD2 (6 bases). Per germline, CDR1 SEHNR and CDR2 FQNEAQ (reference sequence). CDR3 length: 14 amino acids. The V and J ends lost 10 bases and 0 bases respectively, with 13 bases between them. The CDR3 coding sequence is TGTGCCAACACTCGGGGAGGCTCCTACAATGAGCAGTTCTTC. As protein: CANTRGGSYNEQFF. Drawing the rest from reference TRBV7-9 and TRBJ2-1, the complete variable domain is DTGVSQNPRHKITKRGQNVTFRCDPISEHNRLYWYRQTLGQGPEFLTYFQNEAQLEKSRLLSDRFSAERPKGSFSTLEIQRTEQGDSAMYLCANTRGGSYNEQFFGPGTRLTVL.